This entry features one T cell receptor (beta chain) sequence. Its cognate antigen is unknown. The source of the sample is a study of T cells after yellow fever vaccination. Overall study findings and caveats: Contaminants from the bulk population, in the form of abundant clonotypes, could be found in FACS-sorted repertoires.

TCRdb independently ran MiXCR on the 5' RACE reads; one entry per CDR3 protein. The data contain 400,000 or so distinct CDR3 sequences, 11% of them singletons. CDR1 is SGHKS and CDR2 is YYEKEE in the germline V gene (reference sequence). The CDR3 is 13 amino acids. V was shortened by 5 bases and J by 6 bases, with 15 bases between the two germline ends. The input for sequencing was PBMCs, taken on the day of the first yellow fever vaccination. The clonotype was recovered from a man younger than 35 who received the YFV17D yellow fever vaccine. The genes are TRBV5-5 and TRBJ2-7; D may be TRBD1 (6 bases). The CDR3 sequence is CASSQDRLGEQYV. CDR3 in DNA: TGTGCCAGCAGTCAAGACAGGCTAGGCGAGCAGTACGTC.